These 2 T cell receptor beta chains came from one sample sequenced in a study of response to subunit inactivated influenza vaccine. TCRdb passed the RT-PCR reads through MiXCR, listing each CDR3 protein once. The sample consists of about 520,000 distinct CDR3 sequences, about 25% of them appearing once. The material was CD4+ T cells sorted from PBMCs, obtained less than 6 days after vaccination. The origin of the receptors is a man in his fifties or sixties who received an inactivated influenza vaccine.

In this sample, this clonotype turned up a few times. V usage is TRBV5-5 and J usage is TRBJ1-2; 7 bases are shared with TRBD1. Germline CDR1 is SGHKS and CDR2 is YYEKEE (reference sequence). The CDR3 covers 14 residues. Trimming took 0 bases from V and 4 from J; bases not matched to a gene: 3. The CDR3 DNA sequence: TGTGCCAGCAGCTTGGGCAGGGGGGCCTATGGCTACACCTTC. Its translation is CASSLGRGAYGYTF.

The V and J genes are TRBV11-2 and TRBJ2-3; 8 bases are shared with TRBD2. The CDR3 consists of 14 residues. Germline V CDR1 and CDR2: SGHAT, FQNNGV. With V trimmed by 1 base and J by 8 bases, 5 bases remained unmatched. The CDR3: CASSLAGGDFTQYF. In DNA form, the CDR3 reads TGTGCCAGCAGCTTAGCGGGGGGGGACTTTACGCAGTATTTT.